Presented here are 21 T cell receptor beta chains from one specimen sequenced in a study of cytomegalovirus exposure and HLA in healthy donors. The PCR made use of 60 Vbeta and 13 Jbeta primers. TCRdb's copy holds only in-frame clones and misses some; the assay was immunoSEQ multiplex PCR. The table includes about 67,000 clones, approximately 78% detected once. Sequencing was performed on PBMCs. The source is a man aged 35-49 years in good health and CMV-seronegative.

The chain has TRBV11-2 and TRBJ2-7, with TRBD2 matching over 12 bases. The V gene's germline CDR1 is SGHAT and CDR2 FQNNGV. This CDR3 region has 14 residues. The trim removed 4 bases at V and 7 bases at J, leaving 5 bases unmatched. The CDR3 DNA is TGTGCCAGCAGCTCTAGCGGGAGGGCCGGTGAGCAGTACTTC. Residues: CASSSSGRAGEQYF.

The CDR3 sequence: CSVDGQETNQPQHF. The CDR3 bases are TGCAGCGTGGATGGACAGGAGACCAATCAGCCCCAGCATTTT. The chain is built from TRBV29-1 and TRBJ1-5, with 7 bases matching TRBD1. J lost 3 bases, V lost 6 bases, and 8 bases had no gene match. Per the germline V gene, CDR1 is SQVTM and CDR2 is ANQGSEA. The CDR3 extends over 14 amino acids.

The rearrangement uses TRBV7-9 and TRBJ2-1; 8 bases agree with TRBD2. The CDR3 is 17 residues long. Germline values: CDR1 SEHNR, CDR2 FQNEAQ (reference sequence). The ends lost 2 bases at V and 7 bases at J; junction bases unmatched: 13. In DNA form, the CDR3 reads TGTGCCAGCAGCTTACCCCGCGGGGGGTCGAATATAAATGAGCAGTTCTTC. This translates into CASSLPRGGSNINEQFF.

A few counts support this clone. The chain has TRBV5-1 and TRBJ2-7; 7 bases line up with TRBD1. Trimming took 4 bases from V and 4 from J; bases not matched to a gene: 8. The CDR3 runs to 14 residues. Germline values: CDR1 SGHRS, CDR2 YFSETQ. The CDR3 region is CASSPQGPNYEQYF. For the CDR3, the DNA is TGCGCCAGCAGCCCACAGGGGCCGAATTACGAGCAGTACTTC.

This clone was detected only a few times. V usage is TRBV7-6 and J usage is TRBJ1-1; maybe TRBD1 (5 bases). The germline gives CDR1 SGHVS, CDR2 FNYEAQ. CDR3 length equals 13 residues. Trimming cost V 3 bases and J 2 bases, with 7 bases left between them. The CDR3 DNA follows: TGTGCCAGCAGCTTGCAGGGAAACACTGAAGCTTTCTTT. This codes for CASSLQGNTEAFF.

V usage is TRBV2 and J usage is TRBJ2-1, with a weak D call TRBD2 (5 bases). V shed 7 bases and J shed 13 bases, with 20 bases lying between them. Germline CDR1 and CDR2: SNHLY and FYNNEI. The CDR3 is made up of 13 amino acids. CDR3 sequence reads: CASTKEGSRLQFF. CDR3 sequence (DNA): TGTGCCAGCACCAAAGAGGGATCTAGGTTACAGTTCTTC.

The rearrangement uses TRBV15 and TRBJ2-5, with 9 positions matching TRBD2. The CDR3 has 17 amino acids. CDR1 is LNHNV, CDR2 YYDKDF, per germline (reference sequence). Germline trimming cut 1 base from V and 2 bases from J; bases unmatched to any gene: 8. CDR3 in DNA: TGTGCCACCAGCAGAGGCCGACTAGCGGCCTATCAAGAGACCCAGTACTTC. Residues: CATSRGRLAAYQETQYF.

The genes are TRBV18 and TRBJ1-5, with 9 positions matching TRBD1. The V and J ends lost 1 base and 5 bases, in that order; junction bases with no gene match: 3. Germline-derived CDR1 and CDR2 are KGHSH and LQKENI. This CDR3 has 15 amino acids. CDR3 residues: CASSPRDRDHQPQHF. The CDR3 DNA reads TGTGCCAGCTCACCACGGGACAGGGACCATCAGCCCCAGCATTTT.

This clone was seen a few times. The chain uses TRBV2 and TRBJ2-5; 12 positions match TRBD2. The CDR3 runs to 15 residues. V was pared by 2 bases and J by 2 bases, with 0 bases of the junction left unmatched. From germline, CDR1 is SNHLY and CDR2 FYNNEI. The DNA of the CDR3 is TGTGCCAGCAGTGAACTAGCGGGGGGGCAAGAGACCCAGTACTTC. Translated, it gives CASSELAGGQETQYF.

In regard to this clone: Different DNA sequences within this sample yield the same CDR3. V gene TRBV9 combines with J gene TRBJ2-5, with 14 bases lining up with TRBD2. Germline CDR1 and CDR2: SGDLS and YYNGEE. Unmatched junction bases numbered 2, after V lost 2 bases and J lost 2 bases. The CDR3 spans 16 residues. The CDR3 DNA is TGTGCCAGCAGCGTCGGGACTAGCGGGGGACAAGAGACCCAGTACTTC. Encoded protein: CASSVGTSGGQETQYF.

This clone was picked up a small number of times. The chain combines TRBV7-9 with TRBJ2-1; 8 bases match TRBD2. The length of the CDR3 is 16 residues. The germline CDR1 and CDR2 sequences are SEHNR and FQNEAQ (reference sequence). J lost 8 bases, V lost 5 bases, and 14 bases had no gene match. CDR3 DNA: TGTGCCAGCAGCCCTGGACTAGCCGCCGTGGAGGATGAGCAGTTCTTC. It codes for CASSPGLAAVEDEQFF.

The V call is TRBV15, the J call TRBJ1-2; 8 bases align to TRBD1. V lost 8 bases to trimming and J lost 5 bases; unmatched junction nucleotides: 19. From germline, CDR1 is LNHNV and CDR2 YYDKDF (reference sequence). The CDR3 loop spans 17 amino acids. This chain's CDR3 is CATGGTALGQGLYGYTF. Here the CDR3 DNA reads TGTGCCACCGGCGGTACAGCGTTAGGACAGGGACTATATGGCTACACCTTC.

The V and J genes are TRBV19 and TRBJ2-4; D call uncertain. This CDR3 spans 13 amino acids. Germline CDR1 reads LNHDA; CDR2 reads SQIVND (reference sequence). Trimming took off 3 bases at V and 2 bases at J, with 5 bases between the two ends. The CDR3 DNA reads TGTGCCAGTAGTATTTCTACCAAAAACATTCAGTACTTC. It specifies CASSISTKNIQYF.

The chain is built from TRBV28 and TRBJ1-5; 8 bases fit TRBD1. The CDR3 spans 20 residues. The V gene end was trimmed by 3 bases and the J gene end by 5 bases; junction bases not matched to a gene: 21. The germline gives CDR1 MDHEN, CDR2 SYDVKM. The CDR3 region is CASSFLFTPLDQTGDQPQHF. CDR3 DNA sequence: TGTGCCAGCAGTTTCCTTTTTACGCCGCTCGATCAGACAGGGGATCAGCCCCAGCATTTT.

The chain couples TRBV5-1 to TRBJ2-1, with D maybe TRBD2 (6 bases). The V end lost 4 bases, the J end lost 8 bases, and 22 bases lay between the germline ends. In germline, CDR1 is SGHRS, CDR2 YFSETQ. The CDR3 is 16 amino acids. CDR3 amino acids: CASSPTGTGYMDEQFF. DNA for the CDR3: TGCGCCAGCAGCCCTACCGGGACTGGCTATATGGATGAGCAGTTCTTC.

Only a few counts were recorded for this clone. The chain links TRBV29-1 to TRBJ2-7, with 11 bases lining up with TRBD2. The CDR3 spans 16 residues. From germline, CDR1 is SQVTM and CDR2 ANQGSEA. After removal of 7 bases from V and 3 bases from J, the junction contained 14 bases not matched to a gene. CDR3 region: CSARGLAGGSYYEQYF. The DNA of the CDR3 is TGCAGCGCCCGGGGGCTAGCGGGAGGCTCCTACTACGAGCAGTACTTC.

The chain employs TRBV15 and TRBJ2-7; possibly TRBD1 for D (6 bases). V was trimmed by 1 base and J by 1 base, leaving 8 bases between them. Germline CDR1 LNHNV, CDR2 YYDKDF (reference sequence). The CDR3 runs to 14 residues. The CDR3 protein is CATSRGGQSYEQYF. The CDR3, as DNA: TGTGCCACCAGCAGAGGTGGACAGTCCTACGAGCAGTACTTC.

This chain uses TRBV7-2 with TRBJ2-7, with 7 bases that match TRBD1. CDR3 length equals 15 residues. From germline, CDR1 is SGHTA and CDR2 FQGNSA. The V and J ends lost 1 base and 7 bases, in that order; junction bases with no gene match: 10. The chain's CDR3 is CASSLGQGPQGEQYF. DNA of the CDR3: TGTGCCAGCAGCTTAGGACAGGGCCCTCAAGGGGAGCAGTACTTC.

The chain employs TRBV5-4 and TRBJ2-1, with 11 bases identical to TRBD2. Germline V gene sequence: CDR1 SGHNT, CDR2 YYREEE (reference sequence). CDR3 length: 14 amino acids. The trim removed 5 bases at V and 7 bases at J, leaving 5 bases unmatched. CDR3 in amino acids: CASSSGRAGNEQFF. The CDR3 DNA sequence: TGTGCCAGCAGTAGCGGGAGGGCCGGTAATGAGCAGTTCTTC.

J is TRBJ2-3 and V is TRBV7-3; tentatively, D is TRBD1 (6 bases). The V and J ends lost 5 bases and 6 bases respectively, with 18 bases between them. Germline assignment: CDR1 SGHTA and CDR2 FQGTGA. This CDR3 spans 15 amino acids. CDR3: CASSPGDTPHDTQYF. CDR3 DNA sequence: TGTGCCAGCAGCCCAGGGGACACCCCCCACGATACGCAGTATTTT.

A few counts support this clone. This chain connects TRBV6-5 to TRBJ2-2; D is ambiguous. V gave up 2 bases and J gave up 3 bases, with 7 bases separating them. This CDR3 has 14 residues. Germline CDR1 MNHEY, CDR2 SVGAGI. The CDR3 nucleotides are TGTGCCAGCAGTTACGACTGGGACACCGGGGAGCTGTTTTTT. This translates into CASSYDWDTGELFF.